The rows below give T cell receptor beta chains drawn from one sample of a study of T cells in Graves' hyperthyroidism and ophthalmopathy. TCRdb re-called the multiplex PCR reads through MiXCR, storing one row per CDR3 protein. In the table there are over 350,000 distinct CDR3 sequences, about 14% of which are singletons. Sequencing was carried out using blood. These TCRs come from a man aged 45-65 years with Graves' ophthalmopathy. Each CDR3 is given with its conserved first and last residue. D genes are given only for firm matches. Size is omitted from some rows. Given values are once, few, many or a class for expanded clones.

>TRBV12-3/TRBV12-4|TRBJ2-7|.|.
TGTGCCAGCAGCCCACAAACTAGAATTTCCTACGAGCAGTACTTC
CASSPQTRISYEQYF
>TRBV20-1|TRBJ2-1|.|many
TGCAGTGCTCGGGACATAAATGAGCAGTTCTTC
CSARDINEQFF
>TRBV28|TRBJ2-4|.|.
TGTGCCAGCAGTTCCGTCCAGAGGGACATTCAGTACTTC
CASSSVQRDIQYF
>TRBV19|TRBJ2-6|.|.
TGTGCCAGTAGTATTACGGGGGCCAACGTCCTGACTTTC
CASSITGANVLTF
>TRBV19|TRBJ2-3|TRBD1|.
TGTGCCAGTAGTATAGCCGGGACAGGGGCCCGCACAGATACGCAGTATTTT
CASSIAGTGARTDTQYF
>TRBV7-6|TRBJ2-2|.|.
TGTGCCAGCAGCTCCTTAGCCAGTAGGAAGAACCGCGGGGAGCTGTTTTTT
CASSSLASRKNRGELFF
>TRBV5-4|TRBJ1-6|.|.
TGTGCCAGCAGCTCCGCGGGATTGGATTCACCCCTCCACTTT
CASSSAGLDSPLHF
>TRBV10-3|TRBJ1-5|.|few
TGTGCCATCAGTGAGGGGGTCGGGGGGCTTAGCAATCAGCCCCAGCATTTT
CAISEGVGGLSNQPQHF
>TRBV10-3|TRBJ2-1|.|.
TGTGCCATCAGCCCAGCAGGGTATGGTGAGCAGTTCTTC
CAISPAGYGEQFF
>TRBV14|TRBJ2-1|.|many
TGTGCCAGCAGCCACCACGAGGGCGGGGACTCCTACAATGAGCAGTTCTTC
CASSHHEGGDSYNEQFF
>TRBV10-1|TRBJ2-1|TRBD2|many
TGCGCCAGCAGTGAGTGGCTAGCGGGATACAATGAGCAGTTCTTC
CASSEWLAGYNEQFF
>TRBV12-3/TRBV12-4|TRBJ1-1|TRBD1|many
TGTGCCAGCAGTTTACCAAACGGACAGGGCAGGAAAGAAGCTTTCTTT
CASSLPNGQGRKEAFF
>TRBV3-1|TRBJ2-2|.|many
TGTGCCAGCAGTCACGGGGAGCTGTTTTTT
CASSHGELFF
>TRBV30|TRBJ1-2|.|many
TGTGCCTGGAGTAACGCAGGGGTGACAAGCGGCTACACCTTC
CAWSNAGVTSGYTF
>TRBV3-1|TRBJ2-2|TRBD2|many
TGTGCCAGCAGTCTGTACATCGCGGGAGCATCCGGGGAGCTGTTTTTT
CASSLYIAGASGELFF
>TRBV15|TRBJ2-1|TRBD2|.
TGTGCCACCAGCAAAAAAGGCGGGGGTGGCTTCGGTGAGCAGTTCTTC
CATSKKGGGGFGEQFF